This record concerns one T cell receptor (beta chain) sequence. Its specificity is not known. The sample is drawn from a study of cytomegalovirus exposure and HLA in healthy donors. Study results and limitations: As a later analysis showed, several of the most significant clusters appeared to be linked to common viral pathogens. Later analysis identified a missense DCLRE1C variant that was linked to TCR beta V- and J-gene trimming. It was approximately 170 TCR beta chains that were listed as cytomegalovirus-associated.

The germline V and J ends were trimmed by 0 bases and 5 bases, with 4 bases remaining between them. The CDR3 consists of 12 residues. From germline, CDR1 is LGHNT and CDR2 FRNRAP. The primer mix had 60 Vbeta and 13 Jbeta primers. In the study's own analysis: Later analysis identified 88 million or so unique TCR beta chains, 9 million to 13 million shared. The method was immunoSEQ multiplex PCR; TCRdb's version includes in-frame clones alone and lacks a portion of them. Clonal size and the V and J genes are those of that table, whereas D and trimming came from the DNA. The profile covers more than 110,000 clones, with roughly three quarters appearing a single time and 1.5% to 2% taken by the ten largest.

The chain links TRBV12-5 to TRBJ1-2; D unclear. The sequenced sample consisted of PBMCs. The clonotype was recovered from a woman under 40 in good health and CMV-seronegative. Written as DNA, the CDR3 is TGTGCTAGTGGTTTGGTCTTATATGGCTACACCTTC. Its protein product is CASGLVLYGYTF. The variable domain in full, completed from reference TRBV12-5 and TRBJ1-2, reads DARVTQTPRHKVTEMGQEVTMRCQPILGHNTVFWYRQTMMQGLELLAYFRNRAPLDDSGMPKDRFSAEMPDATLATLKIQPSEPRDSAVYFCASGLVLYGYTFGSGTRLTVV.